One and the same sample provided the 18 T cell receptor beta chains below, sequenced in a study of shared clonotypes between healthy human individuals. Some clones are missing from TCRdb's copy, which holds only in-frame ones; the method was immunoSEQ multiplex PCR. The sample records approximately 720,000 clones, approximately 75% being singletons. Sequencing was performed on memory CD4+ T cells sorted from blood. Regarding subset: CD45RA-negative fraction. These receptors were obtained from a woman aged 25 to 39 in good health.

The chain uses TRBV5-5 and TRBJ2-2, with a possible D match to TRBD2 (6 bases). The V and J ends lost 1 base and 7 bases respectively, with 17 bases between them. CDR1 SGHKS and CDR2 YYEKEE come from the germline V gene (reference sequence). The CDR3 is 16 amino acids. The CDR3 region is CASSLSTSLSLGELFF. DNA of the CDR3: TGTGCCAGCAGCTTGTCAACTAGCCTAAGTCTCGGGGAGCTGTTTTTT.

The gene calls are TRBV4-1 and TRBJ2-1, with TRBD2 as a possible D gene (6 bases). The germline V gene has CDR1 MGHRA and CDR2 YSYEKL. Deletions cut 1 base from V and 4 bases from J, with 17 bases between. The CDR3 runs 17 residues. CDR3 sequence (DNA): TGCGCCAGCAGCCAAGGGAGGGCGAGAGGCGGGTACAATGAGCAGTTCTTC. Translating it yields CASSQGRARGGYNEQFF.

Here the CDR3 reads CASSIRRQGGQPQHF. Here the CDR3 DNA reads TGTGCCAGTAGTATACGTCGACAGGGGGGTCAGCCCCAGCATTTT. The chain recombines TRBV19 with TRBJ1-5; 9 bases match TRBD1. The germline CDR1 and CDR2 sequences are LNHDA and SQIVND (reference sequence). V shed 2 bases and J 6 bases; nucleotides not matched to a gene: 5. The CDR3 covers 15 residues.

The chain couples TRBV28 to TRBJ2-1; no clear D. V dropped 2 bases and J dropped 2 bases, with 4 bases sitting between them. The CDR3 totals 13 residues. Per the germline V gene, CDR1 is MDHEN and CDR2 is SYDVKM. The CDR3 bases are TGTGCCAGCAGTTTACAAGCCTACAATGAGCAGTTCTTC. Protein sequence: CASSLQAYNEQFF.

The CDR3 loop is CASSPPTRYTQYF. CDR3 sequence (DNA): TGTGCCAGCAGTCCCCCGACTAGATATACGCAGTATTTT. The chain employs TRBV28 and TRBJ2-3, with D tentatively TRBD2 (6 bases). The V and J ends lost 5 bases and 7 bases respectively, with 13 bases between them. The germline CDR1 and CDR2 sequences are MDHEN and SYDVKM. This CDR3 is built from 13 residues.

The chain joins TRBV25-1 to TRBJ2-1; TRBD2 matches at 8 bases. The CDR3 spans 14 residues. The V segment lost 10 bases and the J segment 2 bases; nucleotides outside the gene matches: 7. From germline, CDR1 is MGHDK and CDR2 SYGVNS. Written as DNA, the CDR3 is TGTGCCACCCGGTCGGGAGGGGCCTACAATGAGCAGTTCTTC. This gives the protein CATRSGGAYNEQFF.

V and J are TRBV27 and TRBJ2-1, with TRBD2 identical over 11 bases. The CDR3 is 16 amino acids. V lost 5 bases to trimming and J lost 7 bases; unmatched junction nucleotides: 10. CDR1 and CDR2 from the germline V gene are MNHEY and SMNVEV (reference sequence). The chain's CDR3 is CASSGGRLAGGNEQFF. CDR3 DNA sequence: TGTGCCAGCAGTGGGGGTCGGCTAGCGGGAGGTAATGAGCAGTTCTTC.

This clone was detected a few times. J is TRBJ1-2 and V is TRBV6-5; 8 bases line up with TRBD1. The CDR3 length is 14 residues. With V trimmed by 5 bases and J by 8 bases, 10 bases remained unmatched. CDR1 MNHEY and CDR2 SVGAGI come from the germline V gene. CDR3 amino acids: CASSTLTGAQGYTF. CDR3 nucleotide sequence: TGTGCCAGCAGTACCCTGACAGGGGCCCAAGGCTACACCTTC.

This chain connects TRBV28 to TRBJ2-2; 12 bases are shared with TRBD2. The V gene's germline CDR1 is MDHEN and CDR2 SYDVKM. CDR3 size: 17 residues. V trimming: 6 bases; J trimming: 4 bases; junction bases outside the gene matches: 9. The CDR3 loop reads CASRPLAGGPVTGELFF. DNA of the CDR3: TGTGCCAGCAGACCGCTAGCGGGAGGGCCTGTCACCGGGGAGCTGTTTTTT.

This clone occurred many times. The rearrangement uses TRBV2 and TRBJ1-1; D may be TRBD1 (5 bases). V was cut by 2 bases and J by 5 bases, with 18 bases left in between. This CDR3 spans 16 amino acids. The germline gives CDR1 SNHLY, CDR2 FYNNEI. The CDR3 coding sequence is TGTGCCAGCAGTGAATCGAGTCAGGGCGGTTGGACTGAAGCTTTCTTT. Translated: CASSESSQGGWTEAFF. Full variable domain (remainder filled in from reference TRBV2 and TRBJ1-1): EPEVTQTPSHQVTQMGQEVILRCVPISNHLYFYWYRQILGQKVEFLVSFYNNEISEKSEIFDDQFSVERPDGSNFTLKIRSTKLEDSAMYFCASSESSQGGWTEAFFGQGTRLTVV.

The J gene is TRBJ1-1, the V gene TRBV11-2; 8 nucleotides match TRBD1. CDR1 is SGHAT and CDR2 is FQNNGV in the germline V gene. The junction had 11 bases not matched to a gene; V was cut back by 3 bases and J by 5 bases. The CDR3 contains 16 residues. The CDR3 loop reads CASSFNADRVRTEAFF. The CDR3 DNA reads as TGTGCCAGCAGCTTTAATGCGGACAGGGTCAGGACTGAAGCTTTCTTT.

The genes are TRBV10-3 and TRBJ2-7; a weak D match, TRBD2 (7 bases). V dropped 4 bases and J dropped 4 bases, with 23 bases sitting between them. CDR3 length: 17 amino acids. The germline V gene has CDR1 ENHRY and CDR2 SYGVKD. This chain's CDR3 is CAISGRSWGGDMYEQYF. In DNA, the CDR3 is TGTGCCATCAGTGGCCGCTCGTGGGGGGGCGATATGTACGAGCAGTACTTC.

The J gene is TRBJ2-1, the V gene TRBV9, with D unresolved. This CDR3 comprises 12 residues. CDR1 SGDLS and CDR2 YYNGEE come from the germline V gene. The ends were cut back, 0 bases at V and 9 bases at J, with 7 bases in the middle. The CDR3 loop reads CASSVGLGEQFF. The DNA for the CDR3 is TGTGCCAGCAGCGTAGGCCTCGGTGAGCAGTTCTTC.

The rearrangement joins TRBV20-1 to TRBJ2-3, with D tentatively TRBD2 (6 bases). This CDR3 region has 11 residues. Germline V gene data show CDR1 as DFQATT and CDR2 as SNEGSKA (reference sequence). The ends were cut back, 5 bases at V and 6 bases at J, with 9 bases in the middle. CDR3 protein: CSAAGWDTQYF. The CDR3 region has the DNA TGCAGTGCTGCGGGGTGGGATACGCAGTATTTT.

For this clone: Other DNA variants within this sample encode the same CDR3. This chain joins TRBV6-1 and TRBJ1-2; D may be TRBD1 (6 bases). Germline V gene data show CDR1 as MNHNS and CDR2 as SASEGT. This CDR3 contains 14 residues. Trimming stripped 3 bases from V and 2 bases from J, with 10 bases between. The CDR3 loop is CASSDWTVNYGYTF. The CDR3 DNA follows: TGTGCCAGCAGTGACTGGACAGTGAACTATGGCTACACCTTC.

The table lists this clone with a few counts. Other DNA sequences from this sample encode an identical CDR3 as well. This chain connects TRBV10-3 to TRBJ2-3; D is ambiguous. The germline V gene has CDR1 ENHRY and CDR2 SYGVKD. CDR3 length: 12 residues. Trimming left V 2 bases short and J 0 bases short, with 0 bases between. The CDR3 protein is CAISESTDTQYF. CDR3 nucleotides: TGTGCCATCAGTGAGAGCACAGATACGCAGTATTTT.

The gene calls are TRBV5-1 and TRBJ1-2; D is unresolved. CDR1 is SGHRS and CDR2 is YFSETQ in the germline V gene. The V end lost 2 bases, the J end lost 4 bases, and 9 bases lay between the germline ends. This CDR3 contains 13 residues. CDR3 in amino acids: CASSFGGSYGYTF. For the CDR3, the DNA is TGCGCCAGCAGCTTCGGCGGGAGCTATGGCTACACCTTC.

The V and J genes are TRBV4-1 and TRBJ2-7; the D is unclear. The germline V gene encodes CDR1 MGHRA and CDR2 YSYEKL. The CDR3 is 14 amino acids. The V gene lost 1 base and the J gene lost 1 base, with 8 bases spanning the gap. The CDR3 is CASSQVAESYEQYF. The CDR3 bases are TGCGCCAGCAGCCAAGTGGCGGAGTCCTACGAGCAGTACTTC.